These 5 T cell receptor beta chains came from one sample sequenced in a study of cytomegalovirus exposure and HLA in healthy donors. PCR was performed using 60 Vbeta and 13 Jbeta primers. Some clones are missing from TCRdb's copy, which holds only in-frame ones; the method was immunoSEQ multiplex PCR. The sample holds about 140,000 clones; more than 9.5% are singletons and the top ten take under 2%. Input material: PBMCs. These receptors were collected from a man over 45 in good health and CMV-seronegative.

The chain is built from TRBV30 and TRBJ1-4; 7 bases map to TRBD1. The CDR3 totals 16 residues. The ends lost 3 bases at V and 4 bases at J; junction bases unmatched: 11. The germline gives CDR1 GTSNPN, CDR2 SVGIG (reference sequence). CDR3 in DNA: TGTGCCTGGAGCCGTAGTCGAGGGGGCAATAATGAAAAACTGTTTTTT. It codes for CAWSRSRGGNNEKLFF.

The rearrangement uses TRBV6-6 and TRBJ2-7; 7 positions agree with TRBD2. The ends lost 0 bases at V and 6 bases at J; junction bases unmatched: 8. CDR1 and CDR2 from the germline V gene are MNHNY and SVGAGI (reference sequence). The CDR3 extends over 15 amino acids. The CDR3 loop reads CASSYSEGGPVEQYF. The CDR3 nucleotides are TGTGCCAGCAGTTACTCTGAGGGAGGGCCTGTCGAGCAGTACTTC.

The rearrangement links TRBV7-6 to TRBJ2-7, with D maybe TRBD1 (6 bases). Trimming pared 2 bases from V and 2 bases from J, leaving 13 bases between. The CDR3 extends over 15 amino acids. CDR1 is SGHVS and CDR2 is FNYEAQ in the germline V gene. In DNA, the CDR3 is TGTGCCAGCAGCTTAATCCGGGACAAAGCCTACGAGCAGTACTTC. Translation: CASSLIRDKAYEQYF.

The chain couples TRBV9 to TRBJ1-4; TRBD1 matches at 9 bases. The germline V gene has CDR1 SGDLS and CDR2 YYNGEE. There are 18 residues in the CDR3. V gave up 4 bases and J gave up 1 base; unmatched junction bases: 11. The CDR3 DNA reads TGTGCCAGCAGCCCTCGAGTCCCGGGACAGGGAACTAATGAAAAACTGTTTTTT. Translated, it gives CASSPRVPGQGTNEKLFF.

The chain couples TRBV6-9 to TRBJ2-7; possible D gene TRBD1, 6 bases. V shed 6 bases and J shed 5 bases, with 20 bases lying between them. In germline, CDR1 is MNHGY, CDR2 SVAAGI. The CDR3 has 15 residues. The CDR3 is CASRQGMARDDEQYF. For the CDR3, the DNA is TGTGCCAGCAGACAGGGCATGGCTCGTGATGACGAGCAGTACTTC.